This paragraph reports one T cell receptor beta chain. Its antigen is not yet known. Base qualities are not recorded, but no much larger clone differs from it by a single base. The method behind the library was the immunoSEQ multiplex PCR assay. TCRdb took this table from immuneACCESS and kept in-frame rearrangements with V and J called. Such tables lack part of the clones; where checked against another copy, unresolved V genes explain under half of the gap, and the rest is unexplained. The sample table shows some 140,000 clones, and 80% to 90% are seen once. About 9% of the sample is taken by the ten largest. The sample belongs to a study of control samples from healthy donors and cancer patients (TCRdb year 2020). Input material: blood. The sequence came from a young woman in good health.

CDR3 sequence: CASSRGGAISYEQYF. The DNA is TGTGCCAGCAGCCGGGGCGGTGCTATTTCCTACGAGCAGTACTTC. The chain links TRBV13 with TRBJ2-7; the D call is possibly TRBD1 or TRBD2, each sharing 5 bases. The germline V gene (reference sequence) sets CDR1 to PRHDT and CDR2 to FYEKMQ. The junction shows trimming of 5 bases on V and 1 base on J, plus 15 bases between the germline ends. Measured from the cysteine to the phenylalanine, the CDR3 is 15 residues long. The CDR3 DNA has 45 bases and is translated from base 1.